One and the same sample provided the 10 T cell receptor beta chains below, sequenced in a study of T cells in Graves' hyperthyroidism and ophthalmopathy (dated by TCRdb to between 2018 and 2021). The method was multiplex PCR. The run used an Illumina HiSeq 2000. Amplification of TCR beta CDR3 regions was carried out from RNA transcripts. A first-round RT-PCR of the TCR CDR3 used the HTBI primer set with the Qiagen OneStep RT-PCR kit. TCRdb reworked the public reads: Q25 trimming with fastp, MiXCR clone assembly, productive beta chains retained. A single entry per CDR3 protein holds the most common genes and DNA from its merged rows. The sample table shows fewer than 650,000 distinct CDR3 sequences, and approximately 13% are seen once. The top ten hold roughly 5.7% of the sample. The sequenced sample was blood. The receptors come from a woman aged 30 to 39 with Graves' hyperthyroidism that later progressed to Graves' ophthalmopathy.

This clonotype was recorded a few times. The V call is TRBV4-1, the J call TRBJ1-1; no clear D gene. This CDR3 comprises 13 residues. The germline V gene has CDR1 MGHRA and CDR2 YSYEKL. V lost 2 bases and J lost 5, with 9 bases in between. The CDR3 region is CASSQNIGTEAFF. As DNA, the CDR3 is TGCGCCAGCAGCCAAAACATAGGAACTGAAGCTTTCTTT.

CDR3: CASSQALAGGNEQFF. In DNA, the CDR3 is TGTGCCAGCAGCCAGGCCCTAGCGGGAGGAAATGAGCAGTTCTTC. The V and J genes are TRBV3-1 and TRBJ2-1; TRBD2 aligns across 11 bases. The CDR3 is made up of 15 amino acids. The ends lost 3 bases at V and 7 bases at J; junction bases unmatched: 5. Germline CDR1 reads LGHDT; CDR2 reads YNNKEL (reference sequence).

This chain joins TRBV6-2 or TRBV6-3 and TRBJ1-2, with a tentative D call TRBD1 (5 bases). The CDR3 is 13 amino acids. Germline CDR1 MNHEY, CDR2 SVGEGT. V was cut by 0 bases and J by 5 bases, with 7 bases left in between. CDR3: CASSYSEGYGYTF. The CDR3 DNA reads TGTGCCAGCAGTTACTCGGAGGGGTATGGCTACACCTTC.

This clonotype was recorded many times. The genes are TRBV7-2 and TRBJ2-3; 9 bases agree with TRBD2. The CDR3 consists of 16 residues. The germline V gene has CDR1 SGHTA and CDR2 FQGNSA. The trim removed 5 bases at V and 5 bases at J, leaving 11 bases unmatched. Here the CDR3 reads CASSLLGLAGRDTQYF. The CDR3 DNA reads TGTGCCAGCAGCCTACTTGGGCTAGCGGGGCGAGATACGCAGTATTTT.

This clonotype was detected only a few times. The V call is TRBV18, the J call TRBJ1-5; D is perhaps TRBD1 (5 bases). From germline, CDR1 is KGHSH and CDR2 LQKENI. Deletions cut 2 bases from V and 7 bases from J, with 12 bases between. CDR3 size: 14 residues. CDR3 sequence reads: CASSPLRGGQPQHF. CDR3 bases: TGTGCCAGCTCACCATTGAGGGGTGGACAGCCCCAGCATTTT.

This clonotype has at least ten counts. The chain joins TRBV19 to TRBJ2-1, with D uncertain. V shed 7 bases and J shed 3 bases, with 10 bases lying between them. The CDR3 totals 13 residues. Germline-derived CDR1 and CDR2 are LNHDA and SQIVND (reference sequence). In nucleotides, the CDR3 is TGTGCCAGTAAAAGTTCTGGCTACAATGAGCAGTTCTTC. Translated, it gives CASKSSGYNEQFF. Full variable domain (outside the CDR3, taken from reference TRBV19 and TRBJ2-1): DGGITQSPKYLFRKEGQNVTLSCEQNLNHDAMYWYRQDPGQGLRLIYYSQIVNDFQKGDIAEGYSVSREKKESFPLTVTSAQKNPTAFYLCASKSSGYNEQFFGPGTRLTVL.

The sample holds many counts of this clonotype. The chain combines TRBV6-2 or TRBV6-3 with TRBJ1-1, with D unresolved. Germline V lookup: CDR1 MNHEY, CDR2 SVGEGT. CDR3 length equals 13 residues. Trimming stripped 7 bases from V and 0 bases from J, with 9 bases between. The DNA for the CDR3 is TGTGCCAGCAAAACGGTCGTGAACACTGAAGCTTTCTTT. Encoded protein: CASKTVVNTEAFF.

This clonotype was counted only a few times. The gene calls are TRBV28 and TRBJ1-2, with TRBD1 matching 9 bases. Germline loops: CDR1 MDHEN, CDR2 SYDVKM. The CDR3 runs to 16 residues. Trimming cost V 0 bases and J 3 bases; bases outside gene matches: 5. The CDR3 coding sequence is TGTGCCAGCAGTTTATGGGGGACAGGGAGGGACTATGGCTACACCTTC. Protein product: CASSLWGTGRDYGYTF.

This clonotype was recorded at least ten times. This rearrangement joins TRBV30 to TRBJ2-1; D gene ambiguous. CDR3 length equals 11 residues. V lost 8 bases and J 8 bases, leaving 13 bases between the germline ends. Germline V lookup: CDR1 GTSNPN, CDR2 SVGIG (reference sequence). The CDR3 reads CALIRSDEQFF. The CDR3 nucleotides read TGTGCCCTAATCCGGAGCGATGAGCAGTTCTTC. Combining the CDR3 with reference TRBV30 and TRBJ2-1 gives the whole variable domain SQTIHQWPATLVQPVGSPLSLECTVEGTSNPNLYWYRQAAGRGLQLLFYSVGIGQISSEVPQNLSASRPQDRQFILSSKKLLLSDSGFYLCALIRSDEQFFGPGTRLTVL.

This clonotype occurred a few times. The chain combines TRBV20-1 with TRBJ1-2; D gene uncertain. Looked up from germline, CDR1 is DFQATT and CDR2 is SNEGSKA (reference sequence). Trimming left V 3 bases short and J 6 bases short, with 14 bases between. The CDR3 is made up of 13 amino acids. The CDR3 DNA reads TGCAGTGCTAGTTTAGGGCAGCTCCATGGCTACACCTTC. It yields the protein CSASLGQLHGYTF.